The sample holds a few counts of the clone carrying this T cell receptor (beta chain). Its antigen is not known. V lost 6 bases to trimming and J lost 12 bases, with 27 bases between them. CDR1 and CDR2 from the germline V gene are SEHNR and FQNEAQ (reference sequence). The CDR3 loop spans 15 amino acids. The data derive from a study of T cell repertoires in cytomegalovirus infection. Overall study findings and caveats: HLA-C-restricted, CMV-specific TCR beta clonotypes were dominant ex vivo. Carriers of CMV and the relevant HLA type were discriminated by public TCR beta frequency.

TCRdb called the reads again in MiXCR, with one record for every CDR3 protein. The profile shows roughly 630,000 distinct CDR3 sequences, approximately 24% of them singletons. Sequencing was done on a sample of CD8+ T cells from PBMCs. This sequence originates from a human donor in good health (CMV status not recorded). Some clones in this sample may be carry-over from other donors' samples. The chain recombines TRBV7-9 with TRBJ2-7; D perhaps matches TRBD1 (7 bases). The CDR3 here is CASSSTSGPGGIRYF. The CDR3 DNA is TGTGCCAGCAGTTCGACTAGTGGGCCAGGGGGAATCCGGTACTTC. The variable domain in full, with the rest retrieved from reference TRBV7-9 and TRBJ2-7, is DTGVSQNPRHKITKRGQNVTFRCDPISEHNRLYWYRQTLGQGPEFLTYFQNEAQLEKSRLLSDRFSAERPKGSFSTLEIQRTEQGDSAMYLCASSSTSGPGGIRYFGPGTRLTVT.